Here is one TCR beta chain with its context. The data belong to a study of cytomegalovirus exposure and HLA in healthy donors. Study information: A subsequent analysis reported that the 120 validation repertoires were produced on the same platform that had also been used for the approximately 710 first-cohort repertoires.

Germline loops: CDR1 KGHSH, CDR2 LQKENI. The CDR3 has 17 residues. The V segment lost 2 bases and the J segment 4 bases; nucleotides outside the gene matches: 14. Only in-frame clones appear in the TCRdb table, and some are missing; sequencing was by immunoSEQ multiplex PCR. The sample has roughly 75,000 clones, approximately 96% seen once; the top ten hold over 1.2%. This sequence originates from a young man in good health and CMV-seropositive. V usage is TRBV18 and J usage is TRBJ2-7, with 7 nucleotides matching TRBD1. The material sequenced was PBMCs. The CDR3 loop is CASSPRTGVEGFYEQYF. In DNA form, the CDR3 reads TGTGCCAGCTCACCAAGAACAGGGGTGGAAGGGTTTTACGAGCAGTACTTC.